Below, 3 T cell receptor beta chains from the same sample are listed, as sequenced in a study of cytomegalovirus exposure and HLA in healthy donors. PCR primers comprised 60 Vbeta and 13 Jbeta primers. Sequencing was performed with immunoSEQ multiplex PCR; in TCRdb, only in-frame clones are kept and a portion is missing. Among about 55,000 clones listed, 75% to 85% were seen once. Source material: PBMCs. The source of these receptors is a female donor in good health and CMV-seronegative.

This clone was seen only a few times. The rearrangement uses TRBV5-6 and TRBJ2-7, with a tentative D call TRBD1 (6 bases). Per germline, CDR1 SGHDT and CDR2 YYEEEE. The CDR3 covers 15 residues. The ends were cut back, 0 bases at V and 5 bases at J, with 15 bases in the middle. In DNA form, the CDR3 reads TGTGCCAGCAGCTTGGTGGGGGCCGGGTTCGACGAGCAGTACTTC. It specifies CASSLVGAGFDEQYF.

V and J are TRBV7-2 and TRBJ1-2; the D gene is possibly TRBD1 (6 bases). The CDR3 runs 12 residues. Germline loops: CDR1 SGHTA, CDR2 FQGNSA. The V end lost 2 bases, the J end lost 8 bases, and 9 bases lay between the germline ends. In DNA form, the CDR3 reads TGTGCCAGCAGCTTAACAGGGACCGGCTACACCTTC. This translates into CASSLTGTGYTF.

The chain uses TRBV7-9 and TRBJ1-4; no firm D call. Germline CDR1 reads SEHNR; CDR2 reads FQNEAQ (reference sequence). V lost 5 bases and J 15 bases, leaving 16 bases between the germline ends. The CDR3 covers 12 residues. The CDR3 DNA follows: TGTGCCAGCAGCCCTCTCGGGATTTTGGTGTTTTTT. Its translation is CASSPLGILVFF.